A single sample gave rise to the 9 T cell receptor beta chains below, sequenced in a study of T cell responses to AZD1222 COVID-19 vaccine. Sequenced by immunoSEQ multiplex PCR; TCRdb stores in-frame clones only, minus some. The table has about 150,000 clones, 88% seen once; the top ten hold roughly 2.9%. The source material was peripheral blood, sampled on day 0 of AZD1222 vaccination. The source is an adult in good health.

The V and J genes are TRBV6-5 and TRBJ2-7, with 7 bases identical to TRBD1. The CDR3 is 15 amino acids. From germline, CDR1 is MNHEY and CDR2 SVGAGI. V gave up 7 bases and J gave up 6 bases; unmatched junction bases: 15. CDR3 nucleotide sequence: TGTGCCAGCACCGAGAGTAGGGGGCTCTCACTCGAGCAGTACTTC. Translation: CASTESRGLSLEQYF.

J is TRBJ1-5 and V is TRBV19; 9 bases are shared with TRBD1. Per germline, CDR1 LNHDA and CDR2 SQIVND (reference sequence). V was pared by 3 bases and J by 7 bases, with 7 bases of the junction left unmatched. There are 15 residues in the CDR3. For the CDR3, the DNA is TGTGCCAGTAGTATCCCCACAGGGACAGGGCAGCCCCAGCATTTT. Residues: CASSIPTGTGQPQHF.

The V call is TRBV5-5, the J call TRBJ1-6; TRBD1 agrees at 7 bases. The length of the CDR3 is 16 residues. V lost 4 bases and J lost 4; bases outside the gene matches: 8. Germline V gene data show CDR1 as SGHKS and CDR2 as YYEKEE (reference sequence). The chain's CDR3 is CASSTTGVGYNSPLHF. In DNA form, the CDR3 reads TGTGCCAGCAGCACCACAGGGGTCGGATATAATTCACCCCTCCACTTT.

V gene TRBV18 combines with J gene TRBJ1-1; 9 bases line up with TRBD1. Trimming at V came to 6 bases and at J to 5 bases, leaving 4 bases not matched to a gene. Germline CDR1 is KGHSH and CDR2 is LQKENI. This CDR3 spans 13 amino acids. The CDR3 DNA is TGTGCCAGCTCCTCACAGGGGGCGACTGAAGCTTTCTTT. It encodes CASSSQGATEAFF.

This rearrangement joins TRBV3-1 (or the pseudogene TRBV3-2) to TRBJ2-7; no firm D call. V was clipped by 1 base and J by 0 bases, with 7 bases between them. The CDR3 spans 14 residues. CDR1 is LGHDT and CDR2 is YNNKEL in the germline V gene (reference sequence). The CDR3 here is CASSQVDVSYEQYF. The CDR3 nucleotides are TGTGCCAGCAGCCAAGTGGACGTCTCCTACGAGCAGTACTTC.

The rearrangement joins TRBV3-1 (or the pseudogene TRBV3-2) to TRBJ2-1; D possibly corresponds to TRBD1 (6 bases). The CDR3 sequence is 15 residues long. In germline, CDR1 is LGHDT, CDR2 YNNKEL (reference sequence). V was trimmed by 1 base and J by 4 bases, leaving 11 bases between them. CDR3 in amino acids: CASSQGGGLYNEQFF. CDR3 nucleotides: TGTGCCAGCAGCCAAGGTGGGGGCCTTTACAATGAGCAGTTCTTC.

The rearrangement joins TRBV6-2 or TRBV6-3 to TRBJ2-3, with D possibly TRBD1 on 8 matching bases. This CDR3 is 17 amino acids long. Germline values: CDR1 MNHEY, CDR2 SVGEGT. Deletions cut 1 base from V and 1 base from J, with 15 bases between. CDR3 region: CASSYLTGGQGTDTQYF. CDR3 nucleotide sequence: TGTGCCAGCAGTTACTTAACGGGGGGACAGGGCACAGATACGCAGTATTTT.

The chain carries TRBV7-9 and TRBJ1-1, with D uncertain. Germline V gene data show CDR1 as SEHNR and CDR2 as FQNEAQ (reference sequence). The CDR3 runs to 13 residues. V shed 3 bases and J shed 1 base, with 6 bases lying between them. CDR3 sequence: CASSFVQNTEAFF. In DNA, the CDR3 is TGTGCCAGCAGCTTCGTCCAGAACACTGAAGCTTTCTTT.

The V call is TRBV15, the J call TRBJ1-3; no firm D call. This CDR3 spans 16 amino acids. Trimming took 0 bases from V and 1 from J, leaving 10 bases between them. The V gene's germline CDR1 is LNHNV and CDR2 YYDKDF (reference sequence). The CDR3 coding sequence is TGTGCCACCAGCAGAGATCCTTCAGGATCTGGAAACACCATATATTTT. Residues: CATSRDPSGSGNTIYF.